This T cell receptor (beta chain) originates from a study of T-cell reconstitution after alpha-beta-depleted transplantation in children. This CDR3 region has 20 residues. The V and J ends lost 2 bases and 0 bases, in that order; junction bases with no gene match: 15. Germline CDR1 is GTSNPN and CDR2 is SVGIG (reference sequence). Unique molecular identifiers were incorporated during preparation of the TCRbeta library. TCRdb reanalysed the PCR reads using MiXCR and keeps one entry per CDR3 protein. The sample has around 530,000 distinct CDR3 sequences; about 33% are singletons. The sequencing here drew on PBMCs from the stem cell graft donor, taken from the stem cell graft. The chain carries TRBV30 and TRBJ2-7; 14 bases are a match to TRBD2. The sequence derives from a human donor who donated a stem cell graft to a child with aplastic anemia. For the CDR3, the DNA is TGTGCCTGGAGTCCAAGGACTAGCGGGAGGACTACCTTAAGCTCCTACGAGCAGTACTTC. Translated: CAWSPRTSGRTTLSSYEQYF.